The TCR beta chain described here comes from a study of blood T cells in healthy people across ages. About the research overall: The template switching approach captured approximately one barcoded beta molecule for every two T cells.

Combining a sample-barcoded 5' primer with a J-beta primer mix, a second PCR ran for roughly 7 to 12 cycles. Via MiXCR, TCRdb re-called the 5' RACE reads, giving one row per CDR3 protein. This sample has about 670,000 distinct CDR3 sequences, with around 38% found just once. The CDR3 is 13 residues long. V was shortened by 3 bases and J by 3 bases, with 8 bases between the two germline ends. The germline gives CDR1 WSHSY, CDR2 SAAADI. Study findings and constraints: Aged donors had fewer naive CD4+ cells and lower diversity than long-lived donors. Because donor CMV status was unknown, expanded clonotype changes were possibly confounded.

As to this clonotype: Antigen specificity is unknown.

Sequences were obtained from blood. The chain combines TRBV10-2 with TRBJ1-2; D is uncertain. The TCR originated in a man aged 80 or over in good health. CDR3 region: CASSDTDHYGYTF. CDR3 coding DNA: TGCGCCAGCAGTGATACAGACCACTATGGCTACACCTTC.